Listed below are T cell receptor beta chains from one sample, sequenced in a study of shared clonotypes between healthy human individuals. Produced via immunoSEQ multiplex PCR; TCRdb's table is partial and in-frame only. The sample records approximately 980,000 clones, around three quarters being singletons. What was sequenced was memory CD4+ T cells sorted from blood. These receptors came from a young man in good health. Each CDR3 is given without its conserved first and last residue. The order of the fields is J gene, V gene, CDR3 protein.

j_gene: TRBJ2-1
v_gene: TRBV6-1
CDR3aa: ASLSDSSYNEQF

j_gene: TRBJ1-2
v_gene: TRBV5-4
CDR3aa: ASSLNDHYGYT

j_gene: TRBJ2-5
v_gene: TRBV5-1
CDR3aa: ASAQGAGGRAFRETQY

j_gene: TRBJ1-2
v_gene: TRBV5-1
CDR3aa: ASSAPGQTYGYT

j_gene: TRBJ2-7
v_gene: TRBV19
CDR3aa: ASSPPTASYEQY

j_gene: TRBJ2-2
v_gene: TRBV11-2
CDR3aa: ASRLAGGPNTGELF

j_gene: TRBJ1-2
v_gene: TRBV5-4
CDR3aa: ASSPPGPSAGYT

j_gene: TRBJ2-7
v_gene: TRBV19
CDR3aa: ASSQNDRSYEQY

j_gene: TRBJ1-4
v_gene: TRBV7-9
CDR3aa: ASSPGSGNEKLF

j_gene: TRBJ1-2
v_gene: TRBV5-1
CDR3aa: ASSLDVSGKGGYT

j_gene: TRBJ2-7
v_gene: TRBV7-9
CDR3aa: ASSLAGLADHEQY

j_gene: TRBJ2-1
v_gene: TRBV6-6
CDR3aa: ASSPGGILSEQF

j_gene: TRBJ1-4
v_gene: TRBV7-8
CDR3aa: ASSLRDSFANEKLF

j_gene: TRBJ1-4
v_gene: TRBV10-3
CDR3aa: AISERTQFEKLF

j_gene: TRBJ1-5
v_gene: TRBV7-6
CDR3aa: ASSLMTGVGQPQH

j_gene: TRBJ1-1
v_gene: TRBV25-1
CDR3aa: ASSEPPYTEAF

j_gene: TRBJ2-5
v_gene: TRBV5-1
CDR3aa: ASLRGFGETQY

j_gene: TRBJ2-7
v_gene: TRBV30
CDR3aa: AWSVKGLGQY

j_gene: TRBJ2-5
v_gene: TRBV9
CDR3aa: ASSVDGSFLQY

j_gene: TRBJ1-3
v_gene: TRBV29-1
CDR3aa: SVRTGGNTIY

j_gene: TRBJ1-2
v_gene: TRBV30
CDR3aa: AWSLGTISGYT

j_gene: TRBJ2-7
v_gene: TRBV10-3
CDR3aa: AISDPGTSYEQY

j_gene: TRBJ2-7
v_gene: TRBV28
CDR3aa: ASSPRPSYEQY

j_gene: TRBJ2-2
v_gene: TRBV7-6
CDR3aa: ASSLDPRASGELF

j_gene: TRBJ1-2
v_gene: TRBV5-1
CDR3aa: ASSLGEGQIYGYT

j_gene: TRBJ2-7
v_gene: TRBV19
CDR3aa: ASRESGQGNYEQY

j_gene: TRBJ1-2
v_gene: TRBV18
CDR3aa: ASSPSLQEGYT

j_gene: TRBJ2-2
v_gene: TRBV11-2
CDR3aa: ASSLDRNTGELF

j_gene: TRBJ1-6
v_gene: TRBV30
CDR3aa: AWSVDGNSPLH

j_gene: TRBJ1-2
v_gene: TRBV4-1
CDR3aa: ASSQTGGSYGYT

j_gene: TRBJ2-4
v_gene: TRBV29-1
CDR3aa: SVELAKNIQY

j_gene: TRBJ2-1
v_gene: TRBV9
CDR3aa: ASSPGTFTYNEQF

j_gene: TRBJ2-7
v_gene: TRBV25-1
CDR3aa: ASSESGRGNEQY

j_gene: TRBJ2-7
v_gene: TRBV15
CDR3aa: ATSRESAGGYEQY

j_gene: TRBJ2-1
v_gene: TRBV7-2
CDR3aa: ASSLRTGQMSSYNEQF

j_gene: TRBJ1-2
v_gene: TRBV19
CDR3aa: ASSTTGYGGTGYT

j_gene: TRBJ1-2
v_gene: TRBV9
CDR3aa: ASSVRGAVTHGYT

j_gene: TRBJ1-2
v_gene: TRBV19
CDR3aa: ASSIGDRGRPNYGYT

j_gene: TRBJ2-7
v_gene: TRBV10-1
CDR3aa: ASSGVMTSGRDAYEQY

j_gene: TRBJ1-4
v_gene: TRBV18
CDR3aa: ASSRQPNEKLF

j_gene: TRBJ1-2
v_gene: TRBV7-9
CDR3aa: ASSLDRVRRV

j_gene: TRBJ2-3
v_gene: TRBV27
CDR3aa: ASSPRGPGVGADTQY

j_gene: TRBJ1-2
v_gene: TRBV6-5
CDR3aa: ASSDRVKGYT

j_gene: TRBJ1-1
v_gene: TRBV5-4
CDR3aa: ASSLDRALITEAF

j_gene: TRBJ1-2
v_gene: TRBV19
CDR3aa: ASSPTGTYGYT

j_gene: TRBJ1-2
v_gene: TRBV6-6
CDR3aa: ASSSQGSNGYT

j_gene: TRBJ1-1
v_gene: TRBV11-2
CDR3aa: ASSLGQGNTEAF